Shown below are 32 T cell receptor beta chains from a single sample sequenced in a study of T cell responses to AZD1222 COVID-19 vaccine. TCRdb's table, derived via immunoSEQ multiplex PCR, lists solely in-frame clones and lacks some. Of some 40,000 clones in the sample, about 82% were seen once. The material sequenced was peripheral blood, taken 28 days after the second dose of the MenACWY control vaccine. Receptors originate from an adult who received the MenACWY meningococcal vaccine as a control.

The CDR3 protein is CASSPRQGIGYTF. For the CDR3, the DNA is TGTGCCAGCTCACCGCGACAGGGAATCGGCTACACCTTC. The V call is TRBV18, the J call TRBJ1-2; 7 bases are shared with TRBD1. The V segment lost 3 bases and the J segment 8 bases; nucleotides outside the gene matches: 6. This CDR3 has 13 amino acids. The germline CDR1 and CDR2 sequences are KGHSH and LQKENI.

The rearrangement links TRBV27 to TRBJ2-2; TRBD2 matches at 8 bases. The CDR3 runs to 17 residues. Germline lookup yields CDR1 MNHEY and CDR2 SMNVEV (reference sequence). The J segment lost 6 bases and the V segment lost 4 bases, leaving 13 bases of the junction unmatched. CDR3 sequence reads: CASSSRGTGGRAGELFF. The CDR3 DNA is TGTGCCAGCAGTTCAAGGGGAACGGGGGGGCGCGCCGGGGAGCTGTTTTTT.

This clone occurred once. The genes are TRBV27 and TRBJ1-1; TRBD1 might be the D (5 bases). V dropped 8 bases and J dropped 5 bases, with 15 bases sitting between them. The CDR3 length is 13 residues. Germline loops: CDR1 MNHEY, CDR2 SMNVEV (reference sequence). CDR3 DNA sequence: TGTGCCAGCCTCCGGCGGGGGGAGACTGAAGCTTTCTTT. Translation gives CASLRRGETEAFF.

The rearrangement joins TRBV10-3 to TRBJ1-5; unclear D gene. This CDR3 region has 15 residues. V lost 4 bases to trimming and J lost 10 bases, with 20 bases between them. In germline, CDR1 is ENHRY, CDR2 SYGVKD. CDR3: CAISVQYLPGLPQHF. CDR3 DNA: TGTGCCATCAGTGTACAGTACCTACCCGGATTACCCCAGCATTTT.

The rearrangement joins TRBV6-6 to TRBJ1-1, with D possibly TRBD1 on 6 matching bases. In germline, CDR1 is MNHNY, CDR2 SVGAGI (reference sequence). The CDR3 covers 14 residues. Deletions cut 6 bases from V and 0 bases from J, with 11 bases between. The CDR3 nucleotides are TGTGCCAGCAGCCGCACAGGGCTGAACACTGAAGCTTTCTTT. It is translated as CASSRTGLNTEAFF.

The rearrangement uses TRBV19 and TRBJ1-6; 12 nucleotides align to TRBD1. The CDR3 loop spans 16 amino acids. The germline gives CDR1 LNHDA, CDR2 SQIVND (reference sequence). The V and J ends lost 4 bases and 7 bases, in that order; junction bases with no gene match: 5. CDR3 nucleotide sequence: TGTGCCAGTAGTAAGGGACAGGGGGCGCAGAATTCACCCCTCCACTTT. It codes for CASSKGQGAQNSPLHF.

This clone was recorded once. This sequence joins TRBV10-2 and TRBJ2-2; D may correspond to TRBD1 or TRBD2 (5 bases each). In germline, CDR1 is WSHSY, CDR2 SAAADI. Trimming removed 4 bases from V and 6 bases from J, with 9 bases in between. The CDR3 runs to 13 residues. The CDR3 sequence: CASSVLGPGELFF. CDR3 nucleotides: TGCGCCAGCAGTGTTTTGGGACCCGGGGAGCTGTTTTTT.

The chain's CDR3 is CASSVDGNTEAFF. DNA for the CDR3: TGTGCCAGCAGCGTAGATGGGAACACTGAAGCTTTCTTT. The chain combines TRBV9 with TRBJ1-1, with no clear D. V gave up 0 bases and J gave up 1 base, with 4 bases separating them. CDR1 and CDR2 (germline): SGDLS, YYNGEE. The length of the CDR3 is 13 residues.

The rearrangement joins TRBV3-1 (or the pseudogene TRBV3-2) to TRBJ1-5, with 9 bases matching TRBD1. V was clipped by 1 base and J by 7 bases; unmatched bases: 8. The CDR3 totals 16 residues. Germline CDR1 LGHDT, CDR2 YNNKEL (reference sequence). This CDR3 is CASSQGGTGLRQPQHF. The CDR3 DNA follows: TGTGCCAGCAGCCAAGGGGGGACAGGGTTGCGGCAGCCCCAGCATTTT.

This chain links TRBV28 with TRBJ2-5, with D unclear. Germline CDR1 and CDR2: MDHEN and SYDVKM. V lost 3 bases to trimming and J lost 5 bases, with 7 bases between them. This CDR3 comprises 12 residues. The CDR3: CASSFLRETQYF. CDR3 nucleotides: TGTGCCAGCAGTTTCTTACGGGAGACCCAGTACTTC.

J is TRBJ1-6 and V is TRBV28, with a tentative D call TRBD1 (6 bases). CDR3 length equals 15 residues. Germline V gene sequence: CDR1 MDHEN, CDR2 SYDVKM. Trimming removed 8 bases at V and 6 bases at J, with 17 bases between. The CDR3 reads CASRPGQQLNSPLHF. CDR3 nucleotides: TGTGCCAGCCGCCCCGGACAGCAACTTAATTCACCCCTCCACTTT.

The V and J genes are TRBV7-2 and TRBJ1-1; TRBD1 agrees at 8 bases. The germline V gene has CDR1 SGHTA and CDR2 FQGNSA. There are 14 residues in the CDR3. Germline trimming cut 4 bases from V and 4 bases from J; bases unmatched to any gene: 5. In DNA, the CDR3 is TGTGCCAGCAGCTACAGGGGGGGGAGCACTGAAGCTTTCTTT. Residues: CASSYRGGSTEAFF.

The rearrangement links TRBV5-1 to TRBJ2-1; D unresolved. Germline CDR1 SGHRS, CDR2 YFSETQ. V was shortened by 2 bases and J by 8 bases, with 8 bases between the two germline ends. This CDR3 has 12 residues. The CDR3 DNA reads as TGCGCCAGCAGCTTAAAGATCGATGAGCAGTTCTTC. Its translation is CASSLKIDEQFF.

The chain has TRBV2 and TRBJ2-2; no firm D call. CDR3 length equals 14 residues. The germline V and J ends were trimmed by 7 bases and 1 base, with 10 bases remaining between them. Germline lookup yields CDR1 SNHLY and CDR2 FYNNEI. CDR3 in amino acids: CASISKKNTGELFF. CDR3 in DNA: TGTGCCAGCATTTCAAAGAAGAACACCGGGGAGCTGTTTTTT.

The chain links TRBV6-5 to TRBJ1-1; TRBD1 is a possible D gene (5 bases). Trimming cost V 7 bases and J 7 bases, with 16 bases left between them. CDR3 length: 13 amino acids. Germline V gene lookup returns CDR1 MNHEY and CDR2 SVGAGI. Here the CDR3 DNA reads TGTGCCAGCAACGACAGCCCCGTGCGTGAAGCTTTCTTT. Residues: CASNDSPVREAFF.

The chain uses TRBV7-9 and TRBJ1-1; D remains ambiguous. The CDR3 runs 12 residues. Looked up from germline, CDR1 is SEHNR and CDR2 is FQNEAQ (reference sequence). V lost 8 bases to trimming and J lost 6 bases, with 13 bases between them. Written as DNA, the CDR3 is TGTGCCAGCTCCGATTTTGGCGCTGAAGCTTTCTTT. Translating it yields CASSDFGAEAFF. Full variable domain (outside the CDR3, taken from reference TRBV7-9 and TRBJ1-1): DTGVSQNPRHKITKRGQNVTFRCDPISEHNRLYWYRQTLGQGPEFLTYFQNEAQLEKSRLLSDRFSAERPKGSFSTLEIQRTEQGDSAMYLCASSDFGAEAFFGQGTRLTVV.

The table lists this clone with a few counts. The CDR3 DNA is TGTGCCAGCAGTACAGAATTCTATGGCTACACCTTC. This codes for CASSTEFYGYTF. The chain has TRBV5-6 and TRBJ1-2; no clear D gene. The germline V and J ends were trimmed by 5 bases and 4 bases, with 9 bases remaining between them. This CDR3 region has 12 residues. CDR1 is SGHDT, CDR2 YYEEEE, per germline.

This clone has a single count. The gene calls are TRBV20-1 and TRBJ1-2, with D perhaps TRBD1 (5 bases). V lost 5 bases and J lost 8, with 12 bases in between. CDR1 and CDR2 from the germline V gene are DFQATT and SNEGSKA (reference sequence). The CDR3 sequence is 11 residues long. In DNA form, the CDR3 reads TGCAGTGCTTCACAGGCAACCGGCTACACCTTC. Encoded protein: CSASQATGYTF.

In DNA, the CDR3 is TGTGCCTGGAGTGTAGGTCTAGGAGGCACAGATACGCAGTATTTT. Its protein is CAWSVGLGGTDTQYF. This sequence joins TRBV30 and TRBJ2-3; D gene unclear. CDR1 is GTSNPN, CDR2 SVGIG, per germline (reference sequence). The CDR3 runs to 15 residues. V was clipped by 0 bases and J by 1 base, with 11 bases between them. Full variable domain (rest looked up from reference TRBV30 and TRBJ2-3): SQTIHQWPATLVQPVGSPLSLECTVEGTSNPNLYWYRQAAGRGLQLLFYSVGIGQISSEVPQNLSASRPQDRQFILSSKKLLLSDSGFYLCAWSVGLGGTDTQYFGPGTRLTVL.

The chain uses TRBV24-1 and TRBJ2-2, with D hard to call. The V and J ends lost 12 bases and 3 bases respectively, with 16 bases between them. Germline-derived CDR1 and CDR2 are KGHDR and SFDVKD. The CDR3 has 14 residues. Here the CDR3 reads CAAKNGLDTGELFF. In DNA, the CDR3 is TGTGCCGCGAAGAACGGTTTGGACACCGGGGAGCTGTTTTTT.

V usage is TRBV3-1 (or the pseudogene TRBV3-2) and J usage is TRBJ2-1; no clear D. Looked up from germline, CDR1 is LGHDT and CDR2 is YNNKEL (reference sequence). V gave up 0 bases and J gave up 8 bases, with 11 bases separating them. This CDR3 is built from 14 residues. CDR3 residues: CASSQDGLAHEQFF. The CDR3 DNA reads TGTGCCAGCAGCCAAGATGGGTTAGCCCATGAGCAGTTCTTC.

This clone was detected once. The CDR3 reads CASSLAPGYEQYF. CDR3 nucleotides: TGTGCCAGCAGCTTAGCACCCGGCTACGAGCAGTACTTC. The V call is TRBV7-2, the J call TRBJ2-7, with D unresolved. CDR1 and CDR2 (germline): SGHTA, FQGNSA. V shed 0 bases and J shed 3 bases, with 6 bases lying between them. The length of the CDR3 is 13 residues. Combining the CDR3 with reference TRBV7-2 and TRBJ2-7 gives the whole variable domain GAGVSQSPSNKVTEKGKDVELRCDPISGHTALYWYRQSLGQGLEFLIYFQGNSAPDKSGLPSDRFSAERTGGSVSTLTIQRTQQEDSAVYLCASSLAPGYEQYFGPGTRLTVT.

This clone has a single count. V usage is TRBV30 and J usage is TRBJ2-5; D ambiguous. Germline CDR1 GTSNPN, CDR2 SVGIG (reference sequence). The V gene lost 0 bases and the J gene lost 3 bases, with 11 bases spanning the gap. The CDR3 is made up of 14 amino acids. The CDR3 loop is CAWSVQWREETQYF. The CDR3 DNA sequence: TGTGCCTGGAGTGTACAATGGAGAGAAGAGACCCAGTACTTC.

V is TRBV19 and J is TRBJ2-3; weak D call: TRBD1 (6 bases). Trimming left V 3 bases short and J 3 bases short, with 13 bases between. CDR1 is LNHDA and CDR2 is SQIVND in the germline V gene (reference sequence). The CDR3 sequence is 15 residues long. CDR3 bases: TGTGCCAGTAGTATCTCCAGGGGAAAAACAGATACGCAGTATTTT. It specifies CASSISRGKTDTQYF. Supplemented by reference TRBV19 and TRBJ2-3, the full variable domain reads DGGITQSPKYLFRKEGQNVTLSCEQNLNHDAMYWYRQDPGQGLRLIYYSQIVNDFQKGDIAEGYSVSREKKESFPLTVTSAQKNPTAFYLCASSISRGKTDTQYFGPGTRLTVL.

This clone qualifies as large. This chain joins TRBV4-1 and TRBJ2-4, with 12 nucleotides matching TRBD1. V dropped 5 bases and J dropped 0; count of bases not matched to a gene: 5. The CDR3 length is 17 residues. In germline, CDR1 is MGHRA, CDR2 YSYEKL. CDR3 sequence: CASSEGQGAGAKNIQYF. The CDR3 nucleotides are TGCGCCAGCAGCGAGGGACAGGGGGCTGGAGCCAAAAACATTCAGTACTTC.

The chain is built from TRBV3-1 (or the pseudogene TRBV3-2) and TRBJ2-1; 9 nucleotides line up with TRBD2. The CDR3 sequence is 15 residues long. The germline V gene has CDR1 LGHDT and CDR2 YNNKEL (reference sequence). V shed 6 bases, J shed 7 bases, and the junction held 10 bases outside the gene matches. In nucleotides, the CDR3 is TGTGCCAGCAGTATTCTAGCGGGGCCTAAGAATGAGCAGTTCTTC. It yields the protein CASSILAGPKNEQFF.

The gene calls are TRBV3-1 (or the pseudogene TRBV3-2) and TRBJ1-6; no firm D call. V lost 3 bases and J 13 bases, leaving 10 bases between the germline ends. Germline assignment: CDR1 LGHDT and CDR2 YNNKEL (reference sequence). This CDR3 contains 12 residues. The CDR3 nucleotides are TGTGCCAGCAGCCATAGGATGTCCCCCCTCCACTTT. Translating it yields CASSHRMSPLHF.

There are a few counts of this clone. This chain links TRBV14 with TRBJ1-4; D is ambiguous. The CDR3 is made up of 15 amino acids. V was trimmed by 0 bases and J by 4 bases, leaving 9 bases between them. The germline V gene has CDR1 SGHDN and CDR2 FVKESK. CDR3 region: CASSQDTGINEKLFF. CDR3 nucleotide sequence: TGTGCCAGCAGCCAAGATACCGGGATTAATGAAAAACTGTTTTTT.

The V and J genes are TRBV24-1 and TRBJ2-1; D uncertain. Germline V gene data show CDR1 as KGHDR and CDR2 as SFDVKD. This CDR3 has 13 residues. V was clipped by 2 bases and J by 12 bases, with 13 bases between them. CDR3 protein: CATSDSPLGRQFF. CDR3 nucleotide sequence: TGTGCCACCAGTGATTCCCCCTTAGGGCGGCAGTTCTTC.

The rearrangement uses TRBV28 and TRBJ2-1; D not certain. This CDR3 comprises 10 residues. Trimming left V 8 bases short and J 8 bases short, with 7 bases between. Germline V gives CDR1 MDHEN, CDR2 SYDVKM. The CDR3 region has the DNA TGTGCCAGCGAAAGGGATGAGCAGTTCTTC. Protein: CASERDEQFF.

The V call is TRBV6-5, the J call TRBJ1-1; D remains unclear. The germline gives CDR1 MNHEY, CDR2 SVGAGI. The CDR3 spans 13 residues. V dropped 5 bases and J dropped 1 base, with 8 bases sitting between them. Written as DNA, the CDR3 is TGTGCCAGCAGTCGAATCAGGAACACTGAAGCTTTCTTT. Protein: CASSRIRNTEAFF.

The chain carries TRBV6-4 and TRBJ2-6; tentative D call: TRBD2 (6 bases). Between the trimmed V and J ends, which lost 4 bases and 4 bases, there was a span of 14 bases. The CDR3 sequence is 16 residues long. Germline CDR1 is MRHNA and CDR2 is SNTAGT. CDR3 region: CASSGGGGEGANVLTF. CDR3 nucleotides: TGTGCCAGCAGTGGGGGCGGCGGGGAAGGGGCCAACGTCCTGACTTTC.